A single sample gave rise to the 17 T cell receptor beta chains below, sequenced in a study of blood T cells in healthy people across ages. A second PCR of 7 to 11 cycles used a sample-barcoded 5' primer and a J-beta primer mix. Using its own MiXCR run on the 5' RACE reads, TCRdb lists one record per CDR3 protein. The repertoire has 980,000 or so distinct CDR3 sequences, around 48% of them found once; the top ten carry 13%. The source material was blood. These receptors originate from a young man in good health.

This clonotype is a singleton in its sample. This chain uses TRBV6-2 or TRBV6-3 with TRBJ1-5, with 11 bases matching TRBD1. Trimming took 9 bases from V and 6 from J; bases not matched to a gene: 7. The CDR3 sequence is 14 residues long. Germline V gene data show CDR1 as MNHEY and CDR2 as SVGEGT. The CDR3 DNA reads TGTGCCAGTTCGGACAGGGGGCCAAGTCAGCCCCAGCATTTT. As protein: CASSDRGPSQPQHF.

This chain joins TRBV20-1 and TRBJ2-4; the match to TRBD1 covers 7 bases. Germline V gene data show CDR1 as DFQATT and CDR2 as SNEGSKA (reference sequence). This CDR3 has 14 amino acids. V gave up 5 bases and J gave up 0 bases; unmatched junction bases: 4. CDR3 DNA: TGCAGTGCTTCGGGACAGCTAGCCAAAAACATTCAGTACTTC. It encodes CSASGQLAKNIQYF.

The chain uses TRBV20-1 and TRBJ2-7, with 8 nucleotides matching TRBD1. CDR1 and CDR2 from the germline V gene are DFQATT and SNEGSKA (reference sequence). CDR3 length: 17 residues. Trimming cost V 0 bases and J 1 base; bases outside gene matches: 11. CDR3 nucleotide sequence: TGCAGTGCTAGAGATAAAACAGGGGGGACAACATCCTACGAGCAGTACTTC. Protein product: CSARDKTGGTTSYEQYF.

CDR3 DNA sequence: TGTGCCAGCAGTGAAGCAGGGGGCCGAGGGACTGAAGCTTTCTTT. Its translation is CASSEAGGRGTEAFF. J is TRBJ1-1 and V is TRBV25-1; 8 bases fit TRBD1. V was pared by 2 bases and J by 5 bases, with 7 bases of the junction left unmatched. CDR3 length equals 15 residues. CDR1 MGHDK and CDR2 SYGVNS come from the germline V gene. Looking up the rest from reference TRBV25-1 and TRBJ1-1 gives the full variable domain: EADIYQTPRYLVIGTGKKITLECSQTMGHDKMYWYQQDPGMELHLIHYSYGVNSTEKGDLSSESTVSRIRTEHFPLTLESARPSHTSQYLCASSEAGGRGTEAFFGQGTRLTVV.

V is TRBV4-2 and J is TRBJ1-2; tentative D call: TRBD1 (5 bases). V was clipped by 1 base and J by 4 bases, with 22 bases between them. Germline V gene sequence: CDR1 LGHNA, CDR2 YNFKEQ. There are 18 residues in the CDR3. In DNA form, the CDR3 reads TGTGCCAGCAGCCAAGTGTCCTCAGTGGACGGGACTCCCTATGGCTACACCTTC. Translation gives CASSQVSSVDGTPYGYTF.

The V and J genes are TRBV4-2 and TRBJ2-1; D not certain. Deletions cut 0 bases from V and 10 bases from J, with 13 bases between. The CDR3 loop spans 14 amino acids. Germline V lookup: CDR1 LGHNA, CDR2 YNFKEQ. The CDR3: CASSQEHGFGEQFF. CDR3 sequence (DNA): TGTGCCAGCAGCCAAGAACATGGGTTTGGGGAGCAGTTCTTC.

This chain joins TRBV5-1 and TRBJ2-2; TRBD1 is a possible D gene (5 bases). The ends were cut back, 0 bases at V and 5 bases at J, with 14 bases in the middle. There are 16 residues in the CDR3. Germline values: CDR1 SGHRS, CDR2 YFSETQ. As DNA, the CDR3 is TGCGCCAGCAGCTTGGTCTCCAGGGTGGAAACCGGGGAGCTGTTTTTT. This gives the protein CASSLVSRVETGELFF. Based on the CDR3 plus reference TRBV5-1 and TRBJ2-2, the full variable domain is KAGVTQTPRYLIKTRGQQVTLSCSPISGHRSVSWYQQTPGQGLQFLFEYFSETQRNKGNFPGRFSGRQFSNSRSEMNVSTLELGDSALYLCASSLVSRVETGELFFGEGSRLTVL.

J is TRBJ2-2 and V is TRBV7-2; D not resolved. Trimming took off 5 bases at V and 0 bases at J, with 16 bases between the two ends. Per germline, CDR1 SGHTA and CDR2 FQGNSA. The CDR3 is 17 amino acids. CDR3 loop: CASSQYLPPTNTGELFF. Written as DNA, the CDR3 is TGTGCCAGCAGCCAGTACCTGCCGCCTACGAACACCGGGGAGCTGTTTTTT. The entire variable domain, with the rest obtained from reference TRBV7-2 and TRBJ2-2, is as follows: GAGVSQSPSNKVTEKGKDVELRCDPISGHTALYWYRQSLGQGLEFLIYFQGNSAPDKSGLPSDRFSAERTGGSVSTLTIQRTQQEDSAVYLCASSQYLPPTNTGELFFGEGSRLTVL.

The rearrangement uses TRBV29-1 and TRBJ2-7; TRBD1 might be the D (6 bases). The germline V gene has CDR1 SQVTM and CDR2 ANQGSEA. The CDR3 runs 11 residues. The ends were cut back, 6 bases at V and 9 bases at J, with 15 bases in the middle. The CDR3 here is CSVADSIVQYF. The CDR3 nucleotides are TGCAGCGTAGCGGACAGCATAGTGCAGTACTTC.

Written as DNA, the CDR3 is TGTGCCAGCAGTTTGTCGGGGGGGCTAGACTACGAGCAGTACTTC. As protein: CASSLSGGLDYEQYF. The gene calls are TRBV27 and TRBJ2-7; 8 bases map to TRBD2. CDR1 MNHEY and CDR2 SMNVEV come from the germline V gene (reference sequence). There are 15 residues in the CDR3. Losses at the gene ends were 3 bases for V and 3 bases for J; bases not matched to a gene: 7.

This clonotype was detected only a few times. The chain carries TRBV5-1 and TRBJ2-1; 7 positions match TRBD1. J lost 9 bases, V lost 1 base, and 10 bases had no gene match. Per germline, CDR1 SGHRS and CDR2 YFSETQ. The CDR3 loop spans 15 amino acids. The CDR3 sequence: CASSLISQGYGEQFF. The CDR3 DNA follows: TGCGCCAGCAGCTTGATTTCACAGGGGTACGGTGAGCAGTTCTTC.

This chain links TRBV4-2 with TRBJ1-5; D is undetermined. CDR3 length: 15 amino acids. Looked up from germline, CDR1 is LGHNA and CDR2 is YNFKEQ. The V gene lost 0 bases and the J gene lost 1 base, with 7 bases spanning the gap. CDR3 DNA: TGTGCCAGCAGCCAAGAGTTACTGAGCAATCAGCCCCAGCATTTT. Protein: CASSQELLSNQPQHF.

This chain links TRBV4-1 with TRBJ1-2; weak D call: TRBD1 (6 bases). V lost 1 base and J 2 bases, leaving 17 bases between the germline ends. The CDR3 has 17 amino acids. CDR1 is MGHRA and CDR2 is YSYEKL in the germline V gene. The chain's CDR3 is CASSQGFAGQLNYGYTF. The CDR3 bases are TGCGCCAGCAGCCAAGGGTTCGCGGGACAACTCAACTATGGCTACACCTTC.

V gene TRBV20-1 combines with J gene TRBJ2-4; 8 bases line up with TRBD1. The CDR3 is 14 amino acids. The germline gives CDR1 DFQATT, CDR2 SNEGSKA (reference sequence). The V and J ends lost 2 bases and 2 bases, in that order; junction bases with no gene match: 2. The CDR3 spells CSARQGATKNIQYF. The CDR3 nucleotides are TGCAGTGCTAGACAGGGGGCAACCAAAAACATTCAGTACTTC.

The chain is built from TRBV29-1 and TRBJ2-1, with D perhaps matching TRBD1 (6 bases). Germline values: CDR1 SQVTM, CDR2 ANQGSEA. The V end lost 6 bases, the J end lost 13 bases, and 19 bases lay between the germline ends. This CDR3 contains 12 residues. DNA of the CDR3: TGCAGCGTCCGACAGGAATTAGAGACCCAGTTCTTC. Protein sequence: CSVRQELETQFF.

The CDR3, as DNA: TGCGCCAGCACCCCACGCCCGGACTATGGCTACACCTTC. Protein product: CASTPRPDYGYTF. This chain connects TRBV4-1 to TRBJ1-2, with D uncertain. Looked up from germline, CDR1 is MGHRA and CDR2 is YSYEKL. The CDR3 loop spans 13 amino acids. Trimming pared 7 bases from V and 3 bases from J, leaving 12 bases between.

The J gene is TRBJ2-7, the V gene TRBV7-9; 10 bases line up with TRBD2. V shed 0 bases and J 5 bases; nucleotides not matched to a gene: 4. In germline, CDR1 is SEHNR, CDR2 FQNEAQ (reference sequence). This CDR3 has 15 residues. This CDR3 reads CASSLAGLANDEQYF. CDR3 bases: TGTGCCAGCAGCTTAGCGGGACTAGCGAACGACGAGCAGTACTTC.